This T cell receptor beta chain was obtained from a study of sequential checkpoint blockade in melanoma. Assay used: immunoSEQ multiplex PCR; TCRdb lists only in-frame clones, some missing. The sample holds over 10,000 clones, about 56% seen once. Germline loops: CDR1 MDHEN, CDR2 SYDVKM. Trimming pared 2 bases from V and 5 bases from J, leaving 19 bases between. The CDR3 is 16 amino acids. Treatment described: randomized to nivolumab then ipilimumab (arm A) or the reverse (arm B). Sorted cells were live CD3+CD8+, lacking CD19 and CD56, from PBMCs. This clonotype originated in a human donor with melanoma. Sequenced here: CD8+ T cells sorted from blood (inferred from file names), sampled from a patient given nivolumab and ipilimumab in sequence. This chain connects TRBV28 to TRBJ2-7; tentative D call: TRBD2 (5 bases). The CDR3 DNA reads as TGTGCCAGCAGTTTAGCGGTCAGCGGAGGTCCCAACGAGCAGTACTTC. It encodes CASSLAVSGGPNEQYF.